The present TCR beta chain was sequenced within a study of blood T cell repertoires in COVID-19. Study-level background: The United States, Italy and Spain provided the acute and convalescent COVID-19 samples.

Germline values: CDR1 LNHDA, CDR2 SQIVND (reference sequence). Trimming removed 6 bases from V and 2 bases from J; junction bases left unmatched: 7. The CDR3 runs 14 residues. The authors' processing: How many nucleated cells were present was estimated from reference gene primer amplification. Profiled with immunoSEQ multiplex PCR; TCRdb holds only in-frame clones, not every one. V and J calls and clone size are copied from that table; D and trimming were computed from the DNA. The repertoire holds over 200,000 clones, with more than 75% as singletons. Material: peripheral blood. The source of this sequence is a man aged 80 or over with acute or convalescent COVID-19. V usage is TRBV19 and J usage is TRBJ2-7, with 7 positions matching TRBD1. CDR3 loop: CASREGRGTYEQYF. The CDR3 bases are TGTGCCAGTAGGGAAGGCAGGGGGACCTACGAGCAGTACTTC.